The clone carrying this T cell receptor beta chain was detected ten times or more. Its antigen is undetermined. This sample was included in a study of blood T cells in healthy people across ages. Study-wide findings and caveats: Aged donors had fewer naive CD4+ cells and lower diversity than long-lived donors.

The CDR3 covers 14 residues. Trimming left V 3 bases short and J 1 base short, with 12 bases between. Germline V gene data show CDR1 as DFQATT and CDR2 as SNEGSKA (reference sequence). The study recruited healthy Caucasian donors from Russia who were aged roughly 6 to 90. Primed by a sample-barcoded 5' primer and a J-beta primer mix, a second PCR proceeded for 7 to 11 cycles. TCRdb called the 5' RACE reads again in MiXCR, with one record for every CDR3 protein. The table includes hundreds of thousands of distinct CDR3 sequences, more than 25% detected once. Sequences were obtained from blood. The sequence derives from a woman older than 75 in good health. The V gene is TRBV20-1, the J gene TRBJ1-1, with D possibly matching TRBD1 (6 bases). CDR3 protein: CSARPGGGNTEAFF. The CDR3 region has the DNA TGCAGTGCTAGGCCGGGAGGGGGGAACACTGAAGCTTTCTTT.